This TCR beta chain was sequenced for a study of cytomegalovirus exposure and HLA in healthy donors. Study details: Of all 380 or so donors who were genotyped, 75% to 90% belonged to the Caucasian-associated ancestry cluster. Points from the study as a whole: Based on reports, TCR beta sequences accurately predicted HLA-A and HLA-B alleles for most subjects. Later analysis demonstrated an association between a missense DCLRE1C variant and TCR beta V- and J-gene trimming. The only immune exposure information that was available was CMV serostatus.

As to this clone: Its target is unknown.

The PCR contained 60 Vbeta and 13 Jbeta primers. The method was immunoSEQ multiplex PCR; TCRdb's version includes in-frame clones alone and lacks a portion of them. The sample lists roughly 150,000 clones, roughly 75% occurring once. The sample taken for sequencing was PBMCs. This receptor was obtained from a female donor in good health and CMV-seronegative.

The CDR3 region has the DNA TGTGCCAGCAGCGTTGACAGATACTCTGGAAACACCATATATTTT. This translates into CASSVDRYSGNTIYF. This chain joins TRBV6-5 and TRBJ1-3, with D perhaps TRBD1 (5 bases). CDR1 and CDR2 (germline): MNHEY, SVGAGI. CDR3 length: 15 residues. V was shortened by 6 bases and J by 0 bases, with 12 bases between the two germline ends.